The 23 T cell receptor beta chains reported below all come from one sample, sequenced in a study of cytomegalovirus exposure and HLA in healthy donors. The PCR had 60 Vbeta and 13 Jbeta primers. Generated by immunoSEQ multiplex PCR, the TCRdb table keeps only in-frame clones and is missing some. The sample has 80,000 to 100,000 clones; about 85% are singletons. What was sequenced was PBMCs. These receptors were obtained from a female donor in good health and CMV-seropositive.

The rearrangement uses TRBV7-2 and TRBJ1-5; tentative D call: TRBD1 (5 bases). Trimming stripped 1 base from V and 2 bases from J, with 9 bases between. This CDR3 region has 15 residues. Germline V lookup: CDR1 SGHTA, CDR2 FQGNSA. The CDR3 DNA follows: TGTGCCAGCAGCTTAGGTGGAGGGGGCAATCAGCCCCAGCATTTT. This gives the protein CASSLGGGGNQPQHF.

The chain links TRBV28 to TRBJ1-5; 7 nucleotides agree with TRBD1. The J segment lost 5 bases and the V segment lost 6 bases, leaving 13 bases of the junction unmatched. CDR1 is MDHEN and CDR2 is SYDVKM in the germline V gene. The CDR3 sequence is 16 residues long. The DNA of the CDR3 is TGTGCCAGCAGACAGGGGACTCCACTCCGCGATCAGCCCCAGCATTTT. Amino acid sequence: CASRQGTPLRDQPQHF.

This clone turned up a few times. The V gene is TRBV18, the J gene TRBJ2-7, with a tentative D call TRBD1 (5 bases). The CDR3 consists of 15 residues. In germline, CDR1 is KGHSH, CDR2 LQKENI. The V gene lost 2 bases and the J gene lost 1 base, with 12 bases spanning the gap. The DNA for the CDR3 is TGTGCCAGCTCACCAGGTCAGGGTCGATCCTACGAGCAGTACTTC. Translating gives CASSPGQGRSYEQYF.

The rearrangement links TRBV2 to TRBJ1-1, with D perhaps matching TRBD1 (5 bases). The V gene lost 11 bases and the J gene lost 1 base, with 8 bases spanning the gap. Germline V gene data show CDR1 as SNHLY and CDR2 as FYNNEI. The CDR3 has 11 residues. The DNA for the CDR3 is TGTGCCGGGGGGGGGAACACTGAAGCTTTCTTT. As protein: CAGGGNTEAFF. Together with reference TRBV2 and TRBJ1-1, the CDR3 gives the full variable domain: EPEVTQTPSHQVTQMGQEVILRCVPISNHLYFYWYRQILGQKVEFLVSFYNNEISEKSEIFDDQFSVERPDGSNFTLKIRSTKLEDSAMYFCAGGGNTEAFFGQGTRLTVV.

The rearrangement links TRBV6-1 to TRBJ1-1; 7 positions match TRBD1. The CDR3 has 14 residues. Germline CDR1 reads MNHNS; CDR2 reads SASEGT. V dropped 1 base and J dropped 4; count of bases not matched to a gene: 3. CDR3 protein: CASSEVTGATEAFF. CDR3 in DNA: TGTGCCAGCAGTGAAGTCACAGGGGCCACTGAAGCTTTCTTT.

J is TRBJ2-3 and V is TRBV7-9; 7 bases map to TRBD1. Per the germline V gene, CDR1 is SEHNR and CDR2 is FQNEAQ (reference sequence). This CDR3 has 17 amino acids. Losses at the gene ends were 4 bases for V and 6 bases for J; bases not matched to a gene: 16. The CDR3 DNA is TGTGCCAGCAGCTCACCTCGACAGGGAGAGCATTTGGATACGCAGTATTTT. This codes for CASSSPRQGEHLDTQYF.

This clone was seen more than once but under ten times. CDR3 coding DNA: TGTGCCAGCAGTGCGGTCGGGGGGACTTTCTCCTACGAGCAGTACTTC. The encoded protein is CASSAVGGTFSYEQYF. The rearrangement uses TRBV6-1 and TRBJ2-7; TRBD2 agrees at 7 bases. Germline V CDR1 and CDR2: MNHNS, SASEGT. The CDR3 spans 16 residues. J gave up 0 bases and V 4 bases, and 9 bases lay outside the gene matches.

The table lists this clone with a count of one. The chain links TRBV2 to TRBJ1-5, with 10 positions matching TRBD1. The CDR3 has 16 residues. The V and J ends lost 2 bases and 2 bases, in that order; junction bases with no gene match: 3. Germline V gene data show CDR1 as SNHLY and CDR2 as FYNNEI. The CDR3 is CASSERQGARNQPQHF. CDR3 DNA: TGTGCCAGCAGTGAAAGACAGGGGGCGCGCAATCAGCCCCAGCATTTT.

The chain carries TRBV10-1 and TRBJ2-2, with D maybe TRBD2 (6 bases). The CDR3 has 15 residues. V lost 8 bases and J 5 bases, leaving 18 bases between the germline ends. Germline V gene lookup returns CDR1 WNHNN and CDR2 SYGVQD (reference sequence). The CDR3: CASVSGEVGTGELFF. For the CDR3, the DNA is TGCGCCAGCGTCTCGGGGGAAGTGGGGACCGGGGAGCTGTTTTTT.

CDR3 nucleotide sequence: TGTGCCAGCAGTTCAACAGGGGGAAACACTGAAGCTTTCTTT. It specifies CASSSTGGNTEAFF. The V gene is TRBV7-9, the J gene TRBJ1-1; 8 bases match TRBD1. Losses at the gene ends were 6 bases for V and 2 bases for J; bases not matched to a gene: 5. This CDR3 has 14 residues. The germline V gene has CDR1 SEHNR and CDR2 FQNEAQ (reference sequence).

The gene calls are TRBV5-4 and TRBJ2-5; D gene uncertain. The J call may be faulty, since TRBJ2-7 better matches the DNA end. CDR3 length: 14 residues. Germline assignment: CDR1 SGHNT and CDR2 YYREEE (reference sequence). This CDR3 reads CASSFVPGGDEQYF. The DNA for the CDR3 is TGTGCCAGCAGCTTTGTCCCGGGTGGCGACGAGCAGTACTTC.

The V call is TRBV5-1, the J call TRBJ1-1; tentative D call: TRBD1 (5 bases). CDR3 length equals 14 residues. CDR1 and CDR2 from the germline V gene are SGHRS and YFSETQ. V lost 0 bases, J lost 6 bases, and 12 bases lay in between. The DNA for the CDR3 is TGCGCCAGCAGCTTGGCCTGGGGGGACCCTGAAGCTTTCTTT. Amino acids: CASSLAWGDPEAFF.

CDR3 coding DNA: TGTGCCACCAGCAGAGCGCCAGGGGATAATCAGCCCCAGCATTTT. This gives the protein CATSRAPGDNQPQHF. The gene calls are TRBV15 and TRBJ1-5; perhaps TRBD1 as D (6 bases). The CDR3 has 15 amino acids. Germline V gene sequence: CDR1 LNHNV, CDR2 YYDKDF (reference sequence). Trimming left V 1 base short and J 4 bases short, with 11 bases between.

This sequence joins TRBV28 and TRBJ2-1, with a weak D call TRBD1 (5 bases). The CDR3 consists of 14 residues. Germline V gene lookup returns CDR1 MDHEN and CDR2 SYDVKM. The ends were cut back, 6 bases at V and 8 bases at J, with 17 bases in the middle. The CDR3 region has the DNA TGTGCCAGCAGCCTTACCAGGGTGGTCGATGAGCAGTTCTTC. Protein: CASSLTRVVDEQFF.

V is TRBV5-6 and J is TRBJ1-2; unclear D gene. This CDR3 spans 16 amino acids. Trimming stripped 4 bases from V and 5 bases from J, with 21 bases between. Germline V gene lookup returns CDR1 SGHDT and CDR2 YYEEEE. The CDR3 loop is CASSVNRRTTGYGYTF. The CDR3 bases are TGTGCCAGCAGCGTAAACAGACGCACGACGGGGTATGGCTACACCTTC. The full variable domain, completed using reference TRBV5-6 and TRBJ1-2, is DAGVTQSPTHLIKTRGQQVTLRCSPKSGHDTVSWYQQALGQGPQFIFQYYEEEERQRGNFPDRFSGHQFPNYSSELNVNALLLGDSALYLCASSVNRRTTGYGYTFGSGTRLTVV.

The rearrangement joins TRBV2 to TRBJ1-1, with unresolved D. Germline V gene sequence: CDR1 SNHLY, CDR2 FYNNEI. The CDR3 covers 12 residues. The V and J ends lost 2 bases and 7 bases respectively, with 8 bases between them. The CDR3 DNA sequence: TGTGCCAGCAGTGAATTGGTACTTGAAGCTTTCTTT. Translation: CASSELVLEAFF. The variable domain in full, completed from reference TRBV2 and TRBJ1-1, reads EPEVTQTPSHQVTQMGQEVILRCVPISNHLYFYWYRQILGQKVEFLVSFYNNEISEKSEIFDDQFSVERPDGSNFTLKIRSTKLEDSAMYFCASSELVLEAFFGQGTRLTVV.

The chain is built from TRBV30 and TRBJ1-2; 8 bases line up with TRBD1. The CDR3 contains 13 residues. J was trimmed by 8 bases and V by 4 bases; bases with no gene match: 9. Germline values: CDR1 GTSNPN, CDR2 SVGIG (reference sequence). DNA for the CDR3: TGTGCCTGGATGTCCCAGGGGGCGGGGGGCTACACCTTC. This encodes CAWMSQGAGGYTF.

The V gene is TRBV25-1, the J gene TRBJ1-1; weak D call: TRBD1 (5 bases). The CDR3 covers 18 residues. In germline, CDR1 is MGHDK, CDR2 SYGVNS. Trimming removed 0 bases from V and 5 bases from J, with 22 bases in between. The chain's CDR3 is CASSEYKEEGILVTEAFF. CDR3 coding DNA: TGTGCCAGCAGTGAATATAAAGAGGAGGGGATACTGGTTACTGAAGCTTTCTTT.

This chain joins TRBV9 and TRBJ1-1, with 8 bases fitting TRBD1. V shed 3 bases and J 1 base; nucleotides not matched to a gene: 2. From germline, CDR1 is SGDLS and CDR2 YYNGEE. The CDR3 consists of 14 residues. CDR3 sequence: CASSGTGQNTEAFF. CDR3 in DNA: TGTGCCAGCAGCGGGACAGGGCAGAACACTGAAGCTTTCTTT. Full variable domain (remainder filled in from reference TRBV9 and TRBJ1-1): DSGVTQTPKHLITATGQRVTLRCSPRSGDLSVYWYQQSLDQGLQFLIQYYNGEERAKGNILERFSAQQFPDLHSELNLSSLELGDSALYFCASSGTGQNTEAFFGQGTRLTVV.

This rearrangement joins TRBV13 to TRBJ2-7, with D possibly matching TRBD2 (6 bases). Deletions cut 2 bases from V and 3 bases from J, with 14 bases between. The CDR3 spans 15 residues. The germline V gene has CDR1 PRHDT and CDR2 FYEKMQ (reference sequence). For the CDR3, the DNA is TGTGCCAGCAGCTTAAGCCGGGACTCAAACTACGAGCAGTACTTC. It yields the protein CASSLSRDSNYEQYF.

The CDR3 sequence: CASSSRTGAYEQYF. CDR3 nucleotides: TGTGCCAGCAGCTCCCGTACTGGGGCCTACGAGCAGTACTTC. The chain links TRBV7-9 to TRBJ2-5; D is unresolved. The J call may not be correct, given that the DNA end is closer to TRBJ2-7. This CDR3 region has 14 residues. Per the germline V gene, CDR1 is SEHNR and CDR2 is FQNEAQ (reference sequence).

The chain uses TRBV5-4 and TRBJ2-7; 10 positions agree with TRBD2. CDR1 is SGHNT, CDR2 YYREEE, per germline (reference sequence). V lost 0 bases and J lost 2; bases outside the gene matches: 5. The CDR3 has 16 residues. CDR3 in DNA: TGTGCCAGCAGCTTGGGGCAAGCGGGGGGGGCCTACGAGCAGTACTTC. Encoded protein: CASSLGQAGGAYEQYF.

The chain employs TRBV6-4 and TRBJ2-3; 8 bases are a match to TRBD2. V was clipped by 4 bases and J by 3 bases; unmatched bases: 6. The CDR3 is made up of 15 amino acids. Germline V CDR1 and CDR2: MRHNA, SNTAGT. The CDR3 DNA is TGTGCCAGCAGTGTCTCAGCGGGAGCGACAGATACGCAGTATTTT. Protein: CASSVSAGATDTQYF.